The entry that follows covers one T cell receptor (beta chain) sequence. Its antigen is still unknown. No much larger clone exists at a distance of one base, and base qualities are not known. Trimming leaves V shorter by 5 bases and J shorter by 5 bases, with the junction holding 5 bases beyond the gene matches. The germline V gene (reference sequence) sets CDR1 to LNHDA and CDR2 to SQIVND. From cysteine to phenylalanine, the CDR3 is 14 amino acids long. Just CDR3 DNA is preserved here, 42 bases in frame from base 1. In light of the paper, this sample's time point label describes: blood 4 weeks post-SBRT, at nephrectomy. This sample's treatment or condition label indicates: 15 Gy SBRT to primary tumor, nephrectomy 4 weeks later. Samples were obtained from a clinical trial, in which 15 Gy stereotactic body radiation therapy was delivered to primary renal cell carcinomas and nephrectomy was performed 4 weeks later. To track tumor-enriched clonotypes, serial peripheral blood was sampled from radiation-treated patients at baseline and at 2 weeks and 4 weeks after SBRT. Renal cell carcinoma with clear cell pathology was present in all patients. Genomic DNA for TCR sequencing was prepared using the QIAamp DNA Blood Mini Kit (Qiagen). The analyses included only samples that passed all quality control checks.

TCR beta libraries were generated from genomic DNA with the immunoSEQ kit, following the manufacturer's recommendations. For library preparation, a first multiplex PCR was performed with proprietary primers, followed by a second PCR in which unique barcodes were added, and bead cleanups were performed after each round. A kit-provided positive control reaction and a negative control reaction were included in every sample batch. The final libraries were assessed on an Agilent 4200 TapeStation D1000 ScreenTape, pooled by volume, and quantified by qPCR. Sequencing ran on an Illumina NextSeq500 with a MidOutput 150-cycle cartridge, using 156 Read1 and 15 Index1 cycles with kit custom primers. The pooled library was loaded at roughly 0.98 pM with a roughly 20% PhiX control spike-in. The original pipeline was this. Vendor-processed data were analyzed in R, with a clonotype defined as all T cells sharing the same CDR3 nucleotide sequence. For clone abundance analyses, frequencies were normalized to the 10,000 most abundant clones in each sample. Public T cell clones, which averaged fewer than five per sample, were removed prior to analysis. Tumor-enriched clonotypes and baseline blood-enriched clonotypes were defined as those with an abundance difference of at least 32-fold between compartments. A beta-binomial differential abundance model was used to identify clonotypes that were expanded or contracted between blood time points. Tumor-blood repertoire similarity was measured with the Baroni-Urbani and Buser coefficient, and group comparisons used two-tailed Wilcoxon tests in R. The immuneACCESS repertoire file appears here via TCRdb, limited to in-frame rearrangements. These files lack a portion of the clones; in checked studies, under half of the deficit traces to unresolved V genes, and the cause of the others is not known. That table is the source of V, J and clone size, and D and trimming were worked out from the DNA. For this sample there are around 180,000 clones; about 88% appear just once. The ten largest clones represent about 10% of the sample.

This sample stems from a study of radiation and T cells in renal cell carcinoma (dated by TCRdb to 2018 to 2020). In terms of the full investigation: A total of around 50 samples underwent TCR beta sequencing, made up of about 25 tumors and about 27 peripheral blood samples. Across all 50 or so samples, 4,016,671 unique CDR3 nucleotide sequences, encoding 2,658,974 unique CDR3 amino acid sequences, were identified. The final blood draw took place at 4 weeks after radiation, the same time as nephrectomy.

Results the study describes overall, beyond this receptor: Changes in the blood repertoire were not tracked past 4 weeks after treatment. An increase in top tumor clonotypes in blood was observed from baseline to 2 weeks post-radiation, followed by contraction by 4 weeks, which was taken to suggest transient expansion of tumor-resident clones. Because pretreatment tumor biopsies were not available, the baseline intratumoral presence of clonotypes could not be determined. Because the trial had a single-armed design, the trial could not examine how radiation dose or scheduling affected the TCR repertoire.

The source is a woman aged 45-59 years with renal cell carcinoma. The sequencing here drew on blood, taken from a patient whose treatment included radiotherapy and nephrectomy. The chain employs TRBV19 and TRBJ2-1, and 8 junction bases match TRBD1. The DNA sequence follows: TGTGCCAGTAGTGTCGACAGGGGTGACAATGAGCAGTTCTTC. It translates to CASSVDRGDNEQFF. Where the CDR3 stops, the reference TRBV19 and TRBJ2-1 genes take over; the full variable domain is DGGITQSPKYLFRKEGQNVTLSCEQNLNHDAMYWYRQDPGQGLRLIYYSQIVNDFQKGDIAEGYSVSREKKESFPLTVTSAQKNPTAFYLCASSVDRGDNEQFFGPGTRLTVL.